This T cell receptor (beta chain) stems from a study of CD8 T cells in ankylosing spondylitis (dated by TCRdb to about 2017). At the level of the whole study: The study profiled T cell receptor beta repertoires in healthy donors and ankylosing spondylitis patients to find disease-linked TCR variants. The full study cohort was made up of approximately 24 ankylosing spondylitis patients and roughly 100 healthy donors. Peripheral blood was sampled, and synovial fluid was additionally collected from ankylosing spondylitis patients. Broader findings and caveats from the paper: Some motif variants were previously reported in synovial fluid and blood of reactive arthritis patients, suggesting common disease-initiation mechanisms. In peripheral blood, the disease-linked clones were found at relatively low frequencies and had a CD8+ phenotype. According to the report, matched synovial fluid samples from ankylosing spondylitis patients were significantly enriched for the disease-linked clones. A TCR beta motif of 8 or 9 highly homologous amino acid variants appeared characteristic of blood from ankylosing spondylitis patients.

For sequencing, an Illumina HiSeq 2500 was employed. TCR beta libraries were prepared by quantitative 5'-RACE with molecular barcodes. In the paper's pipeline: Disease-linked TCR variants were identified with a new computational method built on a probabilistic model of VDJ rearrangement. The public reads were quality trimmed at Q25 with fastp and then assembled into clones with MiXCR by TCRdb, keeping productive beta chains. When rows share a CDR3 protein, they turn into one entry using the most common DNA and genes. The V and J calls follow TCRdb's processing rather than the paper's. This sample is represented by roughly 250,000 distinct CDR3 sequences; 10% of them were singletons. 2.6% of the sample comes from the top ten. About this clonotype: The clone's antigen remains unknown. A read error may be the cause here, since a much bigger clone is one base away.

From the cysteine up to the phenylalanine, the CDR3 has a length of 16 residues. Only the CDR3 DNA stays, 48 bases, in frame from base 1. Trimming accounts for 2 bases at V and 5 bases at J, while the number of junction bases matched to no gene is 10. CDR1 and CDR2, looked up from the germline V gene, are SGHTA and FQGNSA. Sequenced: blood, either unsorted or a sorted T cell fraction (not recorded which). This sequence originates from a male donor with ankylosing spondylitis or in good health (not recorded which). The chain is encoded by TRBV7-2 joined to TRBJ1-1; 8 central nucleotides agree with TRBD1. The DNA sequence is given as TGTGCCAGCAGCTTATGGGGACAGGAGGCTGGGACTGAAGCTTTCTTT. It translates to CASSLWGQEAGTEAFF. With all but the CDR3 taken from the reference TRBV7-2 and TRBJ1-1 genes, the full variable domain is: GAGVSQSPSNKVTEKGKDVELRCDPISGHTALYWYRQSLGQGLEFLIYFQGNSAPDKSGLPSDRFSAERTGGSVSTLTIQRTQQEDSAVYLCASSLWGQEAGTEAFFGQGTRLTVV.